One sample yielded the 8 T cell receptor beta chains listed below, sequenced in a study of T cell repertoires in aging, cancer and after chemotherapy. Amplification of TCR beta used genomic DNA extracted from peripheral blood. TRB rearrangements spanning V, D and J were amplified using mixed TRB-A/B primers. From the multiplex PCR reads, TCRdb called clonotypes with MiXCR, one entry per CDR3 protein. The sample carries 7,300 or so distinct CDR3 sequences, 40% recorded once. Source material: blood. The receptor source for this set is a human donor in good health.

The chain recombines TRBV12-3 or TRBV12-4 with TRBJ2-7; 11 bases map to TRBD1. V shed 6 bases and J 7 bases; nucleotides not matched to a gene: 8. The CDR3 has 14 amino acids. CDR3 sequence (DNA): TGTGCCAGCAGGGCCCGGGACAGGGGGGGTGAGCAGTACTTC. Protein product: CASRARDRGGEQYF.

This rearrangement joins TRBV6-2 or TRBV6-3 to TRBJ2-1; D is unresolved. Germline V lookup: CDR1 MNHEY, CDR2 SVGEGT. V was cut by 7 bases and J by 8 bases, with 12 bases left in between. The CDR3 totals 12 residues. In DNA form, the CDR3 reads TGTGCCAGCACCCCTGGTGGGGATGAGCAGTTCTTC. It encodes CASTPGGDEQFF.

This clonotype turned up a few times. The gene calls are TRBV7-2 and TRBJ2-3; 10 bases are a match to TRBD2. The junction had 8 bases not matched to a gene; V was cut back by 5 bases and J by 6 bases. Germline V lookup: CDR1 SGHTA, CDR2 FQGNSA. The CDR3 consists of 15 residues. CDR3 nucleotides: TGTGCCAGCAGCCCATCCGGGACTAGCGAGGATACGCAGTATTTT. Translation gives CASSPSGTSEDTQYF.

CDR3 DNA sequence: TGTGCCAGCACCACTACGCGACGGGCCATGGGGTATGGCTACACCTTC. Translating gives CASTTTRRAMGYGYTF. V and J are TRBV12-3 or TRBV12-4 and TRBJ1-2; D gene uncertain. V lost 7 bases and J lost 5, with 23 bases in between. CDR3 length equals 16 residues.

The genes are TRBV7-9 and TRBJ1-5, with TRBD1 identical over 9 bases. Germline-derived CDR1 and CDR2 are SEHNR and FQNEAQ (reference sequence). The CDR3 runs to 15 residues. The junction had 8 bases not matched to a gene; V was cut back by 5 bases and J by 6 bases. CDR3 in DNA: TGTGCCAGCAGCCTTGGACAGGGGTGGGGTCAGCCCCAGCATTTT. Translation gives CASSLGQGWGQPQHF. The variable domain in full, completed from reference TRBV7-9 and TRBJ1-5, reads DTGVSQNPRHKITKRGQNVTFRCDPISEHNRLYWYRQTLGQGPEFLTYFQNEAQLEKSRLLSDRFSAERPKGSFSTLEIQRTEQGDSAMYLCASSLGQGWGQPQHFGDGTRLSIL.

Of note for this clonotype: An end of the junction does not agree with germline; a read error may underlie this. CDR3 in DNA: TGTGCCAGCAGTTCCGGGACAGGGTTATCCTTC. This encodes CASSSGTGLSF. The chain has TRBV12-3 or TRBV12-4 and TRBJ2-7; TRBD1 matches 9 bases. This CDR3 is 11 amino acids long.

The genes are TRBV11-2 and TRBJ1-2, with 9 bases identical to TRBD1. CDR1 is SGHAT, CDR2 FQNNGV, per germline. Trimming cost V 8 bases and J 4 bases; bases outside gene matches: 8. The CDR3 runs 14 residues. The CDR3 DNA reads TGTGCCAGCGCATACAGGGGGCAAGGCTATGGCTACACCTTC. The encoded protein is CASAYRGQGYGYTF.

This sequence joins TRBV29-1 and TRBJ2-7; no clear D gene. The CDR3 contains 13 residues. V lost 2 bases and J lost 6, with 14 bases in between. Germline loops: CDR1 SQVTM, CDR2 ANQGSEA. Here the CDR3 reads CSVENLSKVEQYF. CDR3 in DNA: TGCAGCGTTGAAAATTTGTCTAAGGTCGAGCAGTACTTC.